The following is a T cell receptor (beta chain) sequence with its context. What it binds is unknown. Germline V gene sequence: CDR1 MDHEN, CDR2 SYDVKM. Trimming left V 5 bases short and J 9 bases short, with 11 bases between. This CDR3 spans 12 amino acids. The source of the sample is a study of cytomegalovirus exposure and HLA in healthy donors. Study-level information: Previous work identified 117 million unique TCR beta sequences from around 170 million T cells.

A multiplex PCR was run with 60 Vbeta primers and 13 Jbeta primers. Assay: immunoSEQ multiplex PCR; the TCRdb copy retains only in-frame clones and omits some. This sample carries about 94,000 clones, approximately 80% of them seen once, and the ten largest clones take 10% to 13%. Study findings and constraints: Rare TCR sequences dominated, though some public TCRs recurred in many donors. Later analysis associated a missense DCLRE1C variant with TCR beta V- and J-gene trimming.

J is TRBJ1-5 and V is TRBV28; D uncertain. Sequenced sample: PBMCs. This TCR came from a human donor in good health. CDR3 DNA sequence: TGTGCCAGCAGTCCATACCTAGGGCCCCAGCATTTT. This sequence encodes CASSPYLGPQHF.